This entry is about one TCR beta chain. The sample is drawn from a study of blood T cell repertoires in COVID-19. Study context: Specimens from acute and convalescent COVID-19 originated in the United States, Italy and Spain. T cells, B-cell-depleted T cells, or PBMCs provided the cDNA or gDNA that served as material.

The CDR3 extends over 18 amino acids. Germline CDR1 reads MDHEN; CDR2 reads SYDVKM. With 5 bases clipped from V and 7 bases from J, the junction kept 16 bases outside the gene matches. In the source study's methods: Amplification with reference gene primers provided the estimates of nucleated cell counts. Libraries were prepared by immunoSEQ multiplex PCR; TCRdb keeps only in-frame clonotypes and omits some of them. The DNA was the basis for D and trimming; V, J and clone size are from that table. The data hold 60,000 to 90,000 clones, with around 79% observed a single time. The chain links TRBV28 to TRBJ1-6, with 8 bases aligning to TRBD1. The TCR originated in a man in his sixties with acute or convalescent COVID-19. Source material: peripheral blood. The CDR3 loop is CASSPAGQGDFGNSPLHF. The DNA of the CDR3 is TGTGCCAGCAGTCCAGCCGGACAGGGAGACTTTGGGAATTCACCCCTCCACTTT. Drawing the rest from reference TRBV28 and TRBJ1-6, the complete variable domain is DVKVTQSSRYLVKRTGEKVFLECVQDMDHENMFWYRQDPGLGLRLIYFSYDVKMKEKGDIPEGYSVSREKKERFSLILESASTNQTSMYLCASSPAGQGDFGNSPLHFGNGTRLTVT.